This T cell receptor (beta chain) was found in a study of monozygotic twins with inflammatory bowel disease. General study findings and limits: A reduction in TCRbeta diversity (inverse Simpson) was seen in IBD patients relative to healthy co-twins. No separation of different T cell subtypes was possible.

In preparing each TCR library, 3,000 to 4,000 ng of total RNA was used. UMIs containing a 6-nucleotide sample barcode were added via template switching. TCRdb reprocessed the 5' RACE reads and keeps a single row for each CDR3 protein, giving no DNA. Across 310,000 or so distinct CDR3 sequences, the top ten clones capture 2% to 2.5% of the sample. Looked up from germline, CDR1 is ENHRY and CDR2 is SYGVKD. This CDR3 is 16 amino acids long. On this clonotype itself: Its antigen is unknown.

The sample comprised blood. The TCR comes from a human donor with ulcerative colitis or Crohn's disease, or a healthy co-twin of an affected twin (not recorded which). The chain is built from TRBV10-3 and TRBJ2-1; there is no DNA to check the TCRdb D call of TRBD2. CDR3 loop: CAISAIAGATGNEQFF.